This TCR beta chain was identified during a study of CD8 T cells in Susac syndrome. Overall study findings and caveats: The study admitted that it had a relatively small number of individuals in its TCR sequencing and HLA analysis.

With random hexamers, about 0.45 to 1 ug RNA was reverse transcribed. A single record per CDR3 protein comes from TCRdb applying MiXCR to the immunoSEQ multiplex PCR reads. The profile shows a few hundred thousand distinct CDR3 sequences, 70% to 90% of them singletons. This clonotype came up a few times. Its antigen remains unknown. CDR1 is DFQATT, CDR2 SNEGSKA, per germline (reference sequence). The junction had 7 bases not matched to a gene; V was cut back by 4 bases and J by 5 bases. The CDR3 has 14 residues. TEMRA cells were enriched by FACS, while CD8+ and CD4+ T cells were obtained through a negative isolation that was performed magnetically.

The receptor was derived from a human donor with multiple sclerosis. The chain recombines TRBV20-1 with TRBJ2-2, with 7 bases matching TRBD1. The sequencing sample was made of CD8+ T cells from PBMCs. The CDR3: CSAKLTGWTGELFF. In nucleotides, the CDR3 is TGCAGTGCTAAGCTGACAGGGTGGACCGGGGAGCTGTTTTTT.